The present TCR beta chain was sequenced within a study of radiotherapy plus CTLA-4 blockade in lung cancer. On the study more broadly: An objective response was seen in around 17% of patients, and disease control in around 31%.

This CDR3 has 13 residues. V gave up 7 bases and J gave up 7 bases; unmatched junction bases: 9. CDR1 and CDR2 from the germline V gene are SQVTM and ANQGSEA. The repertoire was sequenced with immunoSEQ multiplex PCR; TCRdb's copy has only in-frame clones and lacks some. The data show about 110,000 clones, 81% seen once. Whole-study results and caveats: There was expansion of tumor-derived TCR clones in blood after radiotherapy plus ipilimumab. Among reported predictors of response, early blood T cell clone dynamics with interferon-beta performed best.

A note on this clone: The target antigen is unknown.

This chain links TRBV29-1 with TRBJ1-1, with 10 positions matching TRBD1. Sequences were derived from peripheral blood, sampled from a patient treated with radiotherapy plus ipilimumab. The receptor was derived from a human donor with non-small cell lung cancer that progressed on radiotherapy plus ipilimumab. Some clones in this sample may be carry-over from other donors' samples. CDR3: CSAPGTGVGEAFF. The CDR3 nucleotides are TGCAGCGCCCCCGGGACAGGGGTCGGTGAAGCTTTCTTT.